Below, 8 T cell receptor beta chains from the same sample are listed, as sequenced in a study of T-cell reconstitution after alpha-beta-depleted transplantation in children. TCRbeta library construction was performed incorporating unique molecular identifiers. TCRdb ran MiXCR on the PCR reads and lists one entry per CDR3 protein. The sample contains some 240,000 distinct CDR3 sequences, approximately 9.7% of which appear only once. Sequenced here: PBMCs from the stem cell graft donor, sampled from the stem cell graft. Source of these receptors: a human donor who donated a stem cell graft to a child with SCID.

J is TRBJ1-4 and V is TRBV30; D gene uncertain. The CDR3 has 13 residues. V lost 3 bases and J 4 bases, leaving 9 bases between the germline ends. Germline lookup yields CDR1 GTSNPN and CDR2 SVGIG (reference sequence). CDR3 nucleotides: TGTGCCTGGAGGATACGTATTAATGAAAAACTGTTTTTT. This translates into CAWRIRINEKLFF.

CDR3 in amino acids: CASSGVPSQPQHF. CDR3 nucleotides: TGTGCCAGCAGCGGTGTCCCCAGTCAGCCCCAGCATTTT. The chain is built from TRBV6-1 and TRBJ1-5; D is ambiguous. Germline V lookup: CDR1 MNHNS, CDR2 SASEGT. V was pared by 6 bases and J by 6 bases, with 12 bases between. This CDR3 contains 13 residues.

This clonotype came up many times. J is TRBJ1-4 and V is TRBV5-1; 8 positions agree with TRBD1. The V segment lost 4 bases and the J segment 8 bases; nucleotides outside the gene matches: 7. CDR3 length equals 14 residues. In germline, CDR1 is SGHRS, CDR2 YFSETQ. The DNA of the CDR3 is TGCGCCAGCAGCCCACAGGGGGTAAACGAAAAACTGTTTTTT. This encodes CASSPQGVNEKLFF.

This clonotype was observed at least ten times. This CDR3 is CASSSDRGTGANVLTF. The CDR3 DNA reads as TGTGCCAGCAGTTCAGACCGAGGGACTGGGGCCAACGTCCTGACTTTC. V usage is TRBV12-3 or TRBV12-4 and J usage is TRBJ2-6; D may be TRBD2 (5 bases). Trimming removed 4 bases from V and 2 bases from J, with 12 bases in between. This CDR3 has 16 amino acids.

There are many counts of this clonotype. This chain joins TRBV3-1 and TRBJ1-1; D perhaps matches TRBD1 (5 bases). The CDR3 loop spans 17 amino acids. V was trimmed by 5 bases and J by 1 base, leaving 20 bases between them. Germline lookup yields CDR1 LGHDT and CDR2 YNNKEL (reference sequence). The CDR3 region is CASSLRQRGVRNTEAFF. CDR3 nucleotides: TGTGCCAGCAGCTTACGACAGAGGGGCGTGCGGAACACTGAAGCTTTCTTT.

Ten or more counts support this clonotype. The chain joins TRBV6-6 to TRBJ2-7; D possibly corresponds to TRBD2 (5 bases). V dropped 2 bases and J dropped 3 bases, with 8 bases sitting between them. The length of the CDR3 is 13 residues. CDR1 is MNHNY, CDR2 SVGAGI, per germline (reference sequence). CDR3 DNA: TGTGCCAGCAGTTACGCAGACTACTACGAGCAGTACTTC. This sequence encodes CASSYADYYEQYF.

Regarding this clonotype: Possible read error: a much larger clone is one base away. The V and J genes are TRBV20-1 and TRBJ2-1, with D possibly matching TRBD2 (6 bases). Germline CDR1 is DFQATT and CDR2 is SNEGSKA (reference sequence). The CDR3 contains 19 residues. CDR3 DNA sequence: TGCAGTGCTGGAGACTCTGATCGTATACCGGGACTGGGCTACAATGAGCAGTTCTTC. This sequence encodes CSAGDSDRIPGLGYNEQFF.

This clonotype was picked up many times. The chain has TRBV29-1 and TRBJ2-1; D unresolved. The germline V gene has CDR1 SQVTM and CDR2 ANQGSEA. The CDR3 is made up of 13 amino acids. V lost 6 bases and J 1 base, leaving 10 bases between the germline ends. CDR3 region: CSVKDMSYNEQFF. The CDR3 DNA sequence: TGCAGCGTCAAGGATATGTCCTACAATGAGCAGTTCTTC.